The clone carrying this TCR beta chain has at least ten counts. Antigen unknown. Researchers took RNA transcripts and amplified the TCR beta CDR3 regions from them. Primed by the HTBI set, a first-round RT-PCR was run on the TCR CDR3. TCRdb ran MiXCR on the multiplex PCR reads and lists one entry per CDR3 protein. The top ten clones hold around 20% of a sample with approximately 350,000 distinct CDR3 sequences, around 15% of them seen once. The data originate from a study of T cells in Graves' hyperthyroidism and ophthalmopathy. General observations from the study: A 13 V-J signature model discriminated ophthalmopathy versus stable hyperthyroidism.

In the ophthalmopathy cohort, Clinical Activity Score was at least 3, NOSPECS grade at least 4, and duration under 3 months. This CDR3 comprises 15 residues. Trimming at V came to 1 base and at J to 8 bases, leaving 8 bases not matched to a gene. In germline, CDR1 is MDHEN, CDR2 SYDVKM. The source material was blood. The chain uses TRBV28 and TRBJ2-1; TRBD2 matches 7 bases. This clonotype originated in a woman in her fifties or sixties with Graves' ophthalmopathy. The CDR3 sequence is CASSLSAGSWDEQFF. As DNA, the CDR3 is TGTGCCAGCAGTTTATCAGCGGGGTCTTGGGATGAGCAGTTCTTC.